One sample yielded the 9 T cell receptor beta chains listed below, sequenced in a study of blood T cell repertoires in COVID-19. Measured with immunoSEQ multiplex PCR; TCRdb has only the in-frame clones, and not every one. The repertoire holds about 170,000 clones, with 79% as singletons. Specimen: PBMCs or T cells enriched from blood (not recorded which). These receptors all come from a woman between 70 and 85 years old in a cohort exposed to, infected with or recovered from COVID-19 (not recorded which).

The CDR3 bases are TGTGCCAGCAGTGAACTGGAGGGTGGCTACACCTTC. Translation: CASSELEGGYTF. The chain combines TRBV2 with TRBJ1-2; D ambiguous. V was pared by 2 bases and J by 7 bases, with 8 bases between. Germline values: CDR1 SNHLY, CDR2 FYNNEI. The CDR3 extends over 12 amino acids.

This sequence joins TRBV19 and TRBJ2-5, with unresolved D. The CDR3 has 13 amino acids. Trimming pared 6 bases from V and 1 base from J, leaving 9 bases between. Germline V CDR1 and CDR2: LNHDA, SQIVND (reference sequence). CDR3 nucleotide sequence: TGTGCCAGTAGCTCTAACGCCCAAGAGACCCAGTACTTC. Translating gives CASSSNAQETQYF.

The rearrangement links TRBV9 to TRBJ2-5, with 7 bases that match TRBD2. Germline CDR1 and CDR2: SGDLS and YYNGEE. The CDR3 length is 16 residues. The trim removed 1 base at V and 1 base at J, leaving 7 bases unmatched. CDR3 loop: CASSVWGGGGQETQYF. The DNA for the CDR3 is TGTGCCAGCAGCGTATGGGGGGGAGGAGGCCAAGAGACCCAGTACTTC.

This clone has a handful of counts. The chain has TRBV5-1 and TRBJ1-2, with D hard to call. Deletions cut 4 bases from V and 4 bases from J, with 14 bases between. Germline lookup yields CDR1 SGHRS and CDR2 YFSETQ. The CDR3 loop spans 14 amino acids. Here the CDR3 reads CASSMEGESYGYTF. CDR3 nucleotide sequence: TGCGCCAGCAGCATGGAAGGAGAAAGCTATGGCTACACCTTC.

This clone was seen just once. This chain uses TRBV18 with TRBJ2-7; the D gene is possibly TRBD2 (6 bases). The V end lost 3 bases, the J end lost 3 bases, and 9 bases lay between the germline ends. This CDR3 has 13 residues. Germline lookup yields CDR1 KGHSH and CDR2 LQKENI. CDR3: CASSPGLLYEQYF. In nucleotides, the CDR3 is TGTGCCAGCTCACCGGGACTCCTCTACGAGCAGTACTTC.

The rearrangement links TRBV27 to TRBJ1-2, with 10 bases identical to TRBD1. The trim removed 9 bases at V and 4 bases at J, leaving 11 bases unmatched. Germline CDR1 reads MNHEY; CDR2 reads SMNVEV (reference sequence). CDR3 length: 15 residues. This CDR3 reads CASGDRGKRGYGYTF. In nucleotides, the CDR3 is TGTGCCAGTGGGGACAGGGGAAAGCGGGGCTATGGCTACACCTTC.

The chain carries TRBV28 and TRBJ2-1, with D possibly being TRBD1 (5 bases). V was clipped by 1 base and J by 5 bases, with 9 bases between them. The CDR3 runs to 14 residues. CDR1 is MDHEN, CDR2 SYDVKM, per germline. CDR3 in amino acids: CASSLFRADNEQFF. The DNA for the CDR3 is TGTGCCAGCAGTTTATTCAGGGCCGACAATGAGCAGTTCTTC.

This chain connects TRBV28 to TRBJ2-1; 10 nucleotides match TRBD2. Trimming removed 7 bases from V and 7 bases from J; junction bases left unmatched: 4. The length of the CDR3 is 13 residues. CDR1 is MDHEN, CDR2 SYDVKM, per germline. Written as DNA, the CDR3 is TGTGCCAGCACCCTGACTAGCGGGAATGAGCAGTTCTTC. Protein product: CASTLTSGNEQFF. Based on the CDR3 plus reference TRBV28 and TRBJ2-1, the full variable domain is DVKVTQSSRYLVKRTGEKVFLECVQDMDHENMFWYRQDPGLGLRLIYFSYDVKMKEKGDIPEGYSVSREKKERFSLILESASTNQTSMYLCASTLTSGNEQFFGPGTRLTVL.

The chain employs TRBV5-1 and TRBJ2-7; 7 bases line up with TRBD1. The junction had 5 bases not matched to a gene; V was cut back by 4 bases and J by 4 bases. The CDR3 length is 13 residues. Germline V gene data show CDR1 as SGHRS and CDR2 as YFSETQ. The CDR3 here is CASSKDRSYEQYF. DNA of the CDR3: TGCGCCAGCAGCAAGGACAGGTCTTACGAGCAGTACTTC.